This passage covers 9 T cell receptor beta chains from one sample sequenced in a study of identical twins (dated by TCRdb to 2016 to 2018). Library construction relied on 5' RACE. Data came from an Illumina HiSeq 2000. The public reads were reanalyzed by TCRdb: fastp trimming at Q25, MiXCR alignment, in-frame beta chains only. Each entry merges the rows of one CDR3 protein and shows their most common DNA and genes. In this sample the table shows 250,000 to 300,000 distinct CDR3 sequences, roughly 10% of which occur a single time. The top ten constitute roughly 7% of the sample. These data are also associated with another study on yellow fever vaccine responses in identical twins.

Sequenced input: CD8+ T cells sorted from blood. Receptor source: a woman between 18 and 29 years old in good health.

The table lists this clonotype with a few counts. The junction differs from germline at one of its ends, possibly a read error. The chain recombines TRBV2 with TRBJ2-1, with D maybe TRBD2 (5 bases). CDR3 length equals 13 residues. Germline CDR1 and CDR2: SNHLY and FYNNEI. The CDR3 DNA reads TGTACCAGCAAGGGTGGTAGCGTGGATGAGCAGTTCTTC. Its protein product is CTSKGGSVDEQFF.

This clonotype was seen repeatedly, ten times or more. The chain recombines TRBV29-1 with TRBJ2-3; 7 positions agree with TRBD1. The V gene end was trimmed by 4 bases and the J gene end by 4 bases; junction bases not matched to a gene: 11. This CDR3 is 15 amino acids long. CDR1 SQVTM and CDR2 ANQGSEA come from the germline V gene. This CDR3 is CSVVPTGLFSDTQYF. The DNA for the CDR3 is TGCAGCGTTGTGCCGACAGGGTTGTTCTCAGATACGCAGTATTTT.

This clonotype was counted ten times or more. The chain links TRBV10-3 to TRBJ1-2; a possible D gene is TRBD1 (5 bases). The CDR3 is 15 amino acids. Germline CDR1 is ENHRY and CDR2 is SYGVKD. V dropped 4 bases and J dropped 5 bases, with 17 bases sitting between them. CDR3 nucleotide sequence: TGTGCCATCAGTGTCGGGGACCCCCCCTCTTATGGCTACACCTTC. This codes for CAISVGDPPSYGYTF.

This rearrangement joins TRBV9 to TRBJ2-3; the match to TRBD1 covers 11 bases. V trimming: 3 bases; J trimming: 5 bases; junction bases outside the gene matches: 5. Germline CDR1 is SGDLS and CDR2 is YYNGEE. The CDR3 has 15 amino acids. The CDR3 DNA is TGTGCCAGCAGCGGAGGACAGGGGGCTGGAGATACGCAGTATTTT. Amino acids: CASSGGQGAGDTQYF.

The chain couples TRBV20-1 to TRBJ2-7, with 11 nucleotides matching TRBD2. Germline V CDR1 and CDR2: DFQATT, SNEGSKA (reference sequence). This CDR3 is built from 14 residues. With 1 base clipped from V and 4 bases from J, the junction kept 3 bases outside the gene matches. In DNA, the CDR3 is TGCAGTGCTAGAGCACTAGCGGGAGAGTACGAGCAGTACTTC. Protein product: CSARALAGEYEQYF.

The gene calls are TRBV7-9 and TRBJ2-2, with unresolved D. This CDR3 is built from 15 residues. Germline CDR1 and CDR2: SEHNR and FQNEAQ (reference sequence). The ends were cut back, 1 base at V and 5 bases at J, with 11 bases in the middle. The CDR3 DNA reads TGTGCCAGCAGCTTAGGGGGTATAGAGACCGGGGAGCTGTTTTTT. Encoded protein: CASSLGGIETGELFF.

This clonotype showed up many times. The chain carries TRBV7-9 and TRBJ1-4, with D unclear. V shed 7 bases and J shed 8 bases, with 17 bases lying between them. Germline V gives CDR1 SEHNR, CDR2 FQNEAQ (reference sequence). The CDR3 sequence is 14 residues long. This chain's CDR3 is CASTSFGEGEKLFF. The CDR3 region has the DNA TGTGCCAGCACCTCTTTTGGGGAGGGAGAAAAACTGTTTTTT.

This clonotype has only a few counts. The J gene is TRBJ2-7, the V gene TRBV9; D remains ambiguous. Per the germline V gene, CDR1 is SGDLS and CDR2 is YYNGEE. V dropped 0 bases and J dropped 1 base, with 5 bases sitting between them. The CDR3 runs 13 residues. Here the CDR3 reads CASSVASSYEQYF. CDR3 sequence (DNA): TGTGCCAGCAGCGTAGCCAGTTCCTACGAGCAGTACTTC.

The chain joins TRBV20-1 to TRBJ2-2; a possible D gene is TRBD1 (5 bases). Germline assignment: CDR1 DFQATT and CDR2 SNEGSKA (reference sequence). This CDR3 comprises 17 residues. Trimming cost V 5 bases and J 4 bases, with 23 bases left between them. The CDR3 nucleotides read TGCAGTGCTCGTGGCGGACAAAACAAAGGTGGCACCGGGGAGCTGTTTTTT. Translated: CSARGGQNKGGTGELFF.